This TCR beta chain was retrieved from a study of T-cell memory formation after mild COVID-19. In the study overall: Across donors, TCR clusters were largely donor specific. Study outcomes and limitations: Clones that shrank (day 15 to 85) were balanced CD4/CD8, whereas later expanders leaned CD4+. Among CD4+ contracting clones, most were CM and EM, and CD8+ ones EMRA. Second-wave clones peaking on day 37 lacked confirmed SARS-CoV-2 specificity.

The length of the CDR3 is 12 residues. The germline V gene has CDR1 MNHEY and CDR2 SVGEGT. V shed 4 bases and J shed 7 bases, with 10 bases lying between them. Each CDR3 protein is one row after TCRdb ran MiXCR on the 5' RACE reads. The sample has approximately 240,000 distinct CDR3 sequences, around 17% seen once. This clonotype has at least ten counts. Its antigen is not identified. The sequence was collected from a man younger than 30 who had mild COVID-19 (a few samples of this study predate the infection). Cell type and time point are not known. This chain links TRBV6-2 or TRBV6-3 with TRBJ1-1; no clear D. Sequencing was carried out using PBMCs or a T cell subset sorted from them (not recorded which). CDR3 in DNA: TGTGCCAGCAGTTCCCAAGGAGATGAAGCTTTCTTT. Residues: CASSSQGDEAFF.